This entry lists 3 T cell receptor beta chains sequenced from one sample in a study of Graves' ophthalmopathy and Graves' hyperthyroidism. Amplification from RNA transcripts yielded the TCR beta CDR3 regions. Scientists carried out first-round RT-PCR using HTBI primers and then a second-round multiplex PCR. Using its own MiXCR run on the multiplex PCR reads, TCRdb lists one record per CDR3 protein. The sample comprises 620,000 or so distinct CDR3 sequences, approximately 21% of which are singletons, and approximately 7.7% rests with the top ten. Sequenced input: peripheral blood. Every receptor here comes from a woman aged 18-29 years with stable Graves' hyperthyroidism. Some clones in this sample may be carry-over from other donors' samples.

This clonotype has ten or more counts. The chain recombines TRBV6-5 with TRBJ2-2; D gene unclear. The CDR3 consists of 13 residues. V lost 4 bases to trimming and J lost 4 bases, with 7 bases between them. The germline gives CDR1 MNHEY, CDR2 SVGAGI. The CDR3 DNA is TGTGCCAGCAGTTCTCTGGCCACCGGGGAGCTGTTTTTT. It codes for CASSSLATGELFF.

As concerns this clonotype: Compared with germline, one end of the junction differs, possibly owing to a read error. The V and J genes are TRBV12-3 or TRBV12-4 and TRBJ2-1, with D hard to call. The CDR3 runs 15 residues. CDR3 loop: CASSLGAEIYNEKFF. The DNA of the CDR3 is TGTGCCAGCAGTTTAGGGGCAGAAATATACAATGAGAAGTTCTTC.

This clonotype occurred many times. This chain connects TRBV20-1 to TRBJ2-7, with 7 bases matching TRBD1. The V and J ends lost 4 bases and 0 bases, in that order; junction bases with no gene match: 9. The germline V gene has CDR1 DFQATT and CDR2 SNEGSKA (reference sequence). The CDR3 sequence is 15 residues long. CDR3 region: CSAILGQVNSYEQYF. CDR3 coding DNA: TGCAGTGCTATCCTAGGACAGGTGAACTCCTACGAGCAGTACTTC.